The 9 T cell receptor beta chains listed next were all sequenced from one sample in a study of Ad26.COV2.S vaccination and SARS-CoV-2 variants (dated by TCRdb to the early 2020s). The protocol used for the library was the immunoSEQ multiplex PCR assay. This immuneACCESS table, as held by TCRdb, lists in-frame sequences with V and J called but not all clones. Of the missing ones, under half trace to an unresolved V gene in checked studies; the others have no known cause. In all, the sample holds about 480,000 clones, and around 85% of those were seen once. The biggest ten clones account for around 13% of the sample. Taken with the paper, the label for treatment or condition translates to: some 20 received Ad26.COV2.S at low or high dose, single or two shots; about five received placebo; per-sample allocation not given. Repertoires of vaccine and placebo recipients were sequenced from samples collected on day 63 after the first injection.

Sequencing used peripheral blood, obtained in a trial of Ad26.COV2.S vaccine versus placebo. The receptors here all came from a person between 18 and 59 years old who received the Ad26.COV2.S COVID-19 vaccine or a placebo.

V usage is TRBV19 and J usage is TRBJ2-3; TRBD1 agrees at 7 bases. Germline V gives CDR1 LNHDA, CDR2 SQIVND (reference sequence). The length of the CDR3 is 14 residues. J was trimmed by 1 base and V by 7 bases; bases with no gene match: 5. The DNA of the CDR3 is TGTGCCAGTACGCAGGGGGTACGCACAGATACGCAGTATTTT. Its protein is CASTQGVRTDTQYF. Together with reference TRBV19 and TRBJ2-3, the CDR3 gives the full variable domain: DGGITQSPKYLFRKEGQNVTLSCEQNLNHDAMYWYRQDPGQGLRLIYYSQIVNDFQKGDIAEGYSVSREKKESFPLTVTSAQKNPTAFYLCASTQGVRTDTQYFGPGTRLTVL.

This clone was recorded a few times. V gene TRBV6-2 or TRBV6-3 combines with J gene TRBJ2-5, with 10 bases identical to TRBD2. Germline CDR1 and CDR2: MNHEY and SVGEGT. Unmatched junction bases numbered 4, after V lost 4 bases and J lost 5 bases. The CDR3 totals 14 residues. CDR3 protein: CASSSLAGAETQYF. CDR3 DNA: TGTGCCAGCAGTTCGCTAGCGGGAGCTGAGACCCAGTACTTC.

The chain couples TRBV5-4 to TRBJ2-7; 8 nucleotides agree with TRBD2. J was trimmed by 5 bases and V by 0 bases; bases with no gene match: 10. The CDR3 totals 16 residues. CDR1 is SGHNT and CDR2 is YYREEE in the germline V gene (reference sequence). The CDR3 loop reads CASSLAPRRAGDEQYF. For the CDR3, the DNA is TGTGCCAGCAGCTTGGCCCCACGTCGAGCGGGAGACGAGCAGTACTTC.

The V call is TRBV19, the J call TRBJ1-5; 7 nucleotides agree with TRBD1. The CDR3 has 15 amino acids. Trimming at V came to 10 bases and at J to 4 bases, leaving 13 bases not matched to a gene. Per the germline V gene, CDR1 is LNHDA and CDR2 is SQIVND (reference sequence). CDR3 loop: CATQRGQGKNQPQHF. The DNA of the CDR3 is TGTGCCACCCAAAGGGGGCAGGGTAAGAATCAGCCCCAGCATTTT.

V usage is TRBV9 and J usage is TRBJ1-2, with D perhaps TRBD1 (5 bases). Germline values: CDR1 SGDLS, CDR2 YYNGEE. The CDR3 sequence is 13 residues long. The germline V and J ends were trimmed by 0 bases and 8 bases, with 11 bases remaining between them. The CDR3 loop is CASSVDPGQGYTF. The CDR3 region has the DNA TGTGCCAGCAGCGTAGATCCAGGGCAAGGCTACACCTTC. The full variable domain, rest sourced from reference TRBV9 and TRBJ1-2, is DSGVTQTPKHLITATGQRVTLRCSPRSGDLSVYWYQQSLDQGLQFLIQYYNGEERAKGNILERFSAQQFPDLHSELNLSSLELGDSALYFCASSVDPGQGYTFGSGTRLTVV.

The rearrangement links TRBV12-3 or TRBV12-4 to TRBJ2-7; D uncertain. This CDR3 is 11 amino acids long. The V end lost 6 bases, the J end lost 5 bases, and 8 bases lay between the germline ends. CDR3 DNA: TGTGCCAGCAGCTCTCTCGACGAGCAGTACTTC. Protein product: CASSSLDEQYF.

Only a few counts were recorded for this clone. The chain is built from TRBV30 and TRBJ1-2; 9 bases match TRBD1. There are 15 residues in the CDR3. Germline loops: CDR1 GTSNPN, CDR2 SVGIG (reference sequence). V was pared by 2 bases and J by 5 bases, with 9 bases of the junction left unmatched. DNA for the CDR3: TGTGCCTGGAGTCCGAGACAGGGGGGTAGATATGGCTACACCTTC. Amino acid sequence: CAWSPRQGGRYGYTF. Full variable domain (outside the CDR3, taken from reference TRBV30 and TRBJ1-2): SQTIHQWPATLVQPVGSPLSLECTVEGTSNPNLYWYRQAAGRGLQLLFYSVGIGQISSEVPQNLSASRPQDRQFILSSKKLLLSDSGFYLCAWSPRQGGRYGYTFGSGTRLTVV.

The sample holds a few counts of this clone. This chain connects TRBV21-1 to TRBJ2-4; the table's D call, TRBD2, has no DNA check behind it. TRBV21-1 corresponds to a pseudogene. The CDR3 runs to 19 residues. The CDR3 spells CASSKGTSGRAVAKNIQYF. CDR3 nucleotide sequence: TGTGCCAGCAGCAAAGGGACTAGCGGGAGGGCCGTGGCCAAAAACATTCAGTACTTC.

The chain joins TRBV7-2 to TRBJ2-5; 16 bases are a match to TRBD2. V lost 4 bases, J lost 5 bases, and 10 bases stayed unmatched. The CDR3 runs to 18 residues. Germline V gene lookup returns CDR1 SGHTA and CDR2 FQGNSA. CDR3 region: CASSYSGTSGRVGETQYF. DNA for the CDR3: TGTGCCAGCAGCTACTCCGGGACTAGCGGGAGGGTTGGGGAGACCCAGTACTTC. Drawing the rest from reference TRBV7-2 and TRBJ2-5, the complete variable domain is GAGVSQSPSNKVTEKGKDVELRCDPISGHTALYWYRQSLGQGLEFLIYFQGNSAPDKSGLPSDRFSAERTGGSVSTLTIQRTQQEDSAVYLCASSYSGTSGRVGETQYFGPGTRLLVL.